The clone carrying this TCR beta chain was counted many times. What it binds is unknown. The entry originates in a study of T cell repertoires in cytomegalovirus infection. The wider study: Carrying CMV and the relevant HLA type showed in public TCR beta signatures. Study conclusions and caveats: Carriage of CMV together with the relevant HLA was identifiable through cumulative public TCR beta family frequency. HLA-C-restricted CMV clonotypes gave the most frequent clonotype in two of eight donors.

Germline CDR1 is SGHTS and CDR2 is YDEGEE. CDR3 length equals 17 residues. After removal of 4 bases from V and 0 bases from J, the junction contained 11 bases not matched to a gene. TCRdb analysed the reads with MiXCR anew, one entry per CDR3 protein. The data contain roughly 120,000 distinct CDR3 sequences, roughly a tenth of them singletons. Sequenced input: PBMCs, sequenced either directly or after in vitro stimulation (not recorded which). The V and J genes are TRBV5-8 and TRBJ2-7, with 9 positions matching TRBD2. The sequence derives from a human donor in good health (CMV status not recorded). Some clones in this sample may be carry-over from other donors' samples. The CDR3 protein is CASSRPAGGPYSYEQYF. The CDR3 DNA follows: TGTGCCAGCAGCCGACCCGCGGGAGGGCCCTACTCCTACGAGCAGTACTTC.